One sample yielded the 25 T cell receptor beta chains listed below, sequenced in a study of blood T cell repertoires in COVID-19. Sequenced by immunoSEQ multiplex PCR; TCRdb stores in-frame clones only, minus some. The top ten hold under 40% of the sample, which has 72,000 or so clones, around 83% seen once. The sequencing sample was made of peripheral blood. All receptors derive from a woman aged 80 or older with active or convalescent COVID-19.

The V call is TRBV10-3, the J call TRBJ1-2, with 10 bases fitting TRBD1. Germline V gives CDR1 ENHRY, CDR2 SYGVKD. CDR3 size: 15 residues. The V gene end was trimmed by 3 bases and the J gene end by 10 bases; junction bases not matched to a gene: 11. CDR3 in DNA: TGTGCCATCAGTGACTCTGGGGGACAGGGGAGGGTCTACACCTTC. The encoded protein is CAISDSGGQGRVYTF.

In DNA form, the CDR3 reads TGTGCCAGCACCAAGAGACAGGGGGTCACTGAAGCTTTCTTT. Its protein is CASTKRQGVTEAFF. The chain is built from TRBV7-9 and TRBJ1-1; TRBD1 agrees at 9 bases. The CDR3 contains 14 residues. The trim removed 7 bases at V and 4 bases at J, leaving 7 bases unmatched. Germline CDR1 and CDR2: SEHNR and FQNEAQ (reference sequence).

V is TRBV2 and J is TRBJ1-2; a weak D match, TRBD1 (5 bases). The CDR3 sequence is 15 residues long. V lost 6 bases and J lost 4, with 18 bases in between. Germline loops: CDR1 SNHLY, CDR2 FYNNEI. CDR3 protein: CASRSGETLGYGYTF. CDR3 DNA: TGTGCCAGCAGGTCGGGGGAGACTCTGGGCTATGGCTACACCTTC.

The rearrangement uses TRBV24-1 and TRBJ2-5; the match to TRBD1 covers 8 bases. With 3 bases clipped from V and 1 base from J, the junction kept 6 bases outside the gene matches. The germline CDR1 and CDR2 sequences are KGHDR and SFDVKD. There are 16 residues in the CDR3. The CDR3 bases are TGTGCCACCAGTGATGGATACAGGGGGACCCAAGAGACCCAGTACTTC. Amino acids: CATSDGYRGTQETQYF.

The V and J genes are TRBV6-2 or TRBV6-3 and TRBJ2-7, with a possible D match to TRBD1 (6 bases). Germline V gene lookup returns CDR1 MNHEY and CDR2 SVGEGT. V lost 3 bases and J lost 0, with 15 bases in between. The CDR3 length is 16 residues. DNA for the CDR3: TGTGCCAGCAGTTATGAGGTGGGACAAATCTCCTACGAGCAGTACTTC. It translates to CASSYEVGQISYEQYF.

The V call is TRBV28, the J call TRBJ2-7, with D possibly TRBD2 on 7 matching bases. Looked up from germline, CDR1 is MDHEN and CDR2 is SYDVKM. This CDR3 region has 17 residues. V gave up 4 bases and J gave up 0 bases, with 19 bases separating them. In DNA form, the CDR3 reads TGTGCCAGCAGTTCCCCCCCGGCGCGGGGGCCCTCCTACGAGCAGTACTTC. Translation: CASSSPPARGPSYEQYF.

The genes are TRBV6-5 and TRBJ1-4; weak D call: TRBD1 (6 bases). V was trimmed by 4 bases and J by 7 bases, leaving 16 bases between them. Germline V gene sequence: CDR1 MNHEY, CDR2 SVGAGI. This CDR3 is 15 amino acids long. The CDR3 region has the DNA TGTGCCAGCAGTTCTGAACAGGGTGAAGGTGAAAAACTGTTTTTT. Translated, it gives CASSSEQGEGEKLFF.

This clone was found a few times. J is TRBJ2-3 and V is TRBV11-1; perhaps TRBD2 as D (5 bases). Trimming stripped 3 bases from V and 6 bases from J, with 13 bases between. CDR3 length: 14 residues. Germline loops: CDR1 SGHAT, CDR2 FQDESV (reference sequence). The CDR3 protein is CASSFSEVIDTQYF. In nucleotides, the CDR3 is TGTGCCAGCAGCTTTTCGGAGGTGATTGATACGCAGTATTTT.

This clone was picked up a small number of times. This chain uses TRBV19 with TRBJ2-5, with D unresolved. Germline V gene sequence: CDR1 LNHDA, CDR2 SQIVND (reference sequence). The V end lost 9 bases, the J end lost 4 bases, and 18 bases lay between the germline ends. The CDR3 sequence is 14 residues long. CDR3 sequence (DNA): TGTGCCAGCGCCCTAAGTCGCGCTCGAGAGACCCAGTACTTC. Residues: CASALSRARETQYF.

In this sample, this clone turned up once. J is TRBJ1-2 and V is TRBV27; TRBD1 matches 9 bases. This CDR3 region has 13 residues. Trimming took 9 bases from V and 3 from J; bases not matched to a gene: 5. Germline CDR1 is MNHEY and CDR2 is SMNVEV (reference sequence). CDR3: CASRRDRDYGYTF. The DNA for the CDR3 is TGTGCCAGTCGCCGGGACAGGGACTATGGCTACACCTTC.

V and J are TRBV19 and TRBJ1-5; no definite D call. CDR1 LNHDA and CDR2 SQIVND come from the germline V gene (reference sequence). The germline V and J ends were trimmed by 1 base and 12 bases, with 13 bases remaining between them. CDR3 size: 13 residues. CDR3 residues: CASSIAPGPYQHF. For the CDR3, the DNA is TGTGCCAGTAGTATAGCACCGGGTCCGTACCAGCATTTT.

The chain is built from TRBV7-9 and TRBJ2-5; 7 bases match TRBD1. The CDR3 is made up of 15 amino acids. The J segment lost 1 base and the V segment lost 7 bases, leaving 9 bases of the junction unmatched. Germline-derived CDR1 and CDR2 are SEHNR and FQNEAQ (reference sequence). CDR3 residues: CASIPTGSSQETQYF. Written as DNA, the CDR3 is TGTGCCAGCATCCCGACAGGGTCGTCCCAAGAGACCCAGTACTTC.

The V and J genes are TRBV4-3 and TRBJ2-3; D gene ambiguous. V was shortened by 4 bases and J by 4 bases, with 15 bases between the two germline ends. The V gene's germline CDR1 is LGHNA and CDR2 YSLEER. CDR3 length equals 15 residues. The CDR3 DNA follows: TGCGCCAGCAGCCTGGAGCTCCAAGGCGCAGATACGCAGTATTTT. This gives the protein CASSLELQGADTQYF.

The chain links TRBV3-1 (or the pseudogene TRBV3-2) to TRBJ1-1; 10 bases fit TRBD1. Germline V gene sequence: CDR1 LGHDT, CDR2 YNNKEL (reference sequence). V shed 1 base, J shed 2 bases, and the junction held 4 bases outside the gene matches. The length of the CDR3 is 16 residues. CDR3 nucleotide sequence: TGTGCCAGCAGCCAAGCACAGACAGGGGGCAACACTGAAGCTTTCTTT. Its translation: CASSQAQTGGNTEAFF.

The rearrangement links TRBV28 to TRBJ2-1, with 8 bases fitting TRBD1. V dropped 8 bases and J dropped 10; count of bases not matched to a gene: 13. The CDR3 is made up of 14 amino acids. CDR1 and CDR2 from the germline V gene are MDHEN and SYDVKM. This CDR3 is CASLGQGRSVEQFF. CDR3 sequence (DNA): TGTGCCAGCCTCGGACAGGGACGGTCTGTGGAGCAGTTCTTC.

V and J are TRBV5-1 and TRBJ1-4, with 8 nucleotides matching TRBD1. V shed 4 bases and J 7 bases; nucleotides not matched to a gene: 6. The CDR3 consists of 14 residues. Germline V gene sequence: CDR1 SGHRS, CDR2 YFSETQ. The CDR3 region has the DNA TGCGCCAGCAGCCCGGACAGGGTTGGTGAAAAACTGTTTTTT. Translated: CASSPDRVGEKLFF.

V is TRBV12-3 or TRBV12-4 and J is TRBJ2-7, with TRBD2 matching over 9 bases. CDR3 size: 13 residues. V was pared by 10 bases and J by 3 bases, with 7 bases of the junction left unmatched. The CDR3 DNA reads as TGTGCCATCCAGACTAGCGGCTACTACGAGCAGTACTTC. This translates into CAIQTSGYYEQYF.

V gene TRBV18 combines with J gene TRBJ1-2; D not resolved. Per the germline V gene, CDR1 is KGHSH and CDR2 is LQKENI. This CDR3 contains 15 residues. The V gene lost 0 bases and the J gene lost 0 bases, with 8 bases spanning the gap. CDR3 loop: CASSPPSRANYGYTF. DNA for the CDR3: TGTGCCAGCTCACCACCGTCGAGAGCTAACTATGGCTACACCTTC.

The CDR3 DNA is TGTGCCAGCTCACCGGGAGGTCACGAAGGCTACACCTTC. This sequence encodes CASSPGGHEGYTF. The chain is built from TRBV18 and TRBJ1-2; no definite D call. Germline V gene sequence: CDR1 KGHSH, CDR2 LQKENI. There are 13 residues in the CDR3. The ends were cut back, 3 bases at V and 8 bases at J, with 13 bases in the middle.

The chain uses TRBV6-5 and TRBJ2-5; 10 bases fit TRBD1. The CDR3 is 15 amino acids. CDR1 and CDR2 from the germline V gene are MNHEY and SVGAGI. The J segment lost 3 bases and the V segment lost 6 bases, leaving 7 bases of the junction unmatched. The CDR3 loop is CASRPGQGREETQYF. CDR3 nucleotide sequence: TGTGCCAGCAGGCCGGGACAGGGGAGAGAAGAGACCCAGTACTTC.

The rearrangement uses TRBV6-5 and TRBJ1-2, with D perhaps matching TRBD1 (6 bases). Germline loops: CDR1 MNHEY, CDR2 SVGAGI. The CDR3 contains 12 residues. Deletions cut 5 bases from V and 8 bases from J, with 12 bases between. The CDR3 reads CASSPTGLGYTF. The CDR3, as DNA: TGTGCCAGCAGTCCCACAGGGCTCGGCTACACCTTC.

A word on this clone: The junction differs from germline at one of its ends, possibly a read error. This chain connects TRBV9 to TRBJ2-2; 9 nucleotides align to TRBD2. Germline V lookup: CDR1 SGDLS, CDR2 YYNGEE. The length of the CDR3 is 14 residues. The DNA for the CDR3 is TGCGCCCCCCGCGGGGGGGACTTACGCGGGGAGCTGTTTTTT. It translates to CAPRGGDLRGELFF.

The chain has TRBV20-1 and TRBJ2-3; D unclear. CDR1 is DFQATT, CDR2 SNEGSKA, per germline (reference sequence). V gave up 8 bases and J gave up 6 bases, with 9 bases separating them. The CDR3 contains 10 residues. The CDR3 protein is CSSRGDTQYF. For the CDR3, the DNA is TGCAGTTCCCGAGGCGATACGCAGTATTTT.

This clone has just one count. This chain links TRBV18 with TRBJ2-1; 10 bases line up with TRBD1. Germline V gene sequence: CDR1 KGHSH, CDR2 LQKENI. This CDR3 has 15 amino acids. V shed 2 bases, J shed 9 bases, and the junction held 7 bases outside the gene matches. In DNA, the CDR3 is TGTGCCAGCTCACCAGGGGACAGGGGTATAGTTGAGCAGTTCTTC. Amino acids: CASSPGDRGIVEQFF.

This CDR3 reads CSVGEGTSYGYTF. CDR3 nucleotides: TGCAGCGTTGGTGAAGGGACTTCTTATGGCTACACCTTC. The chain recombines TRBV29-1 with TRBJ1-2, with a possible D match to TRBD1 (5 bases). V shed 4 bases and J shed 5 bases, with 14 bases lying between them. CDR3 length equals 13 residues. The germline V gene encodes CDR1 SQVTM and CDR2 ANQGSEA.